The clone carrying this T cell receptor beta chain was detected only a few times. The antigen is unknown. TCRdb fed the RT-PCR reads into MiXCR, producing one record per CDR3 protein. The sample gives hundreds of thousands of distinct CDR3 sequences, about a sixth of which show up once; about 9.9% is in the top ten. This specimen belongs to a study of response to subunit inactivated influenza vaccine. V was clipped by 3 bases and J by 7 bases, with 18 bases between them. The CDR3 is 15 residues long. Study outcomes and limitations: Each seasonal flu vaccination may recruit only limited new T cells, authors suggested.

Source: PBMCs from blood, taken roughly 13 days after vaccination. This chain joins TRBV12-3 or TRBV12-4 and TRBJ1-2, with D unclear. This TCR was recovered from a man in his forties or fifties who received an inactivated influenza vaccine. The CDR3 DNA reads TGTGCCAGCAGTTTTGACGGCCCCCCGGCGGGTGGCTACACCTTC. Protein: CASSFDGPPAGGYTF.